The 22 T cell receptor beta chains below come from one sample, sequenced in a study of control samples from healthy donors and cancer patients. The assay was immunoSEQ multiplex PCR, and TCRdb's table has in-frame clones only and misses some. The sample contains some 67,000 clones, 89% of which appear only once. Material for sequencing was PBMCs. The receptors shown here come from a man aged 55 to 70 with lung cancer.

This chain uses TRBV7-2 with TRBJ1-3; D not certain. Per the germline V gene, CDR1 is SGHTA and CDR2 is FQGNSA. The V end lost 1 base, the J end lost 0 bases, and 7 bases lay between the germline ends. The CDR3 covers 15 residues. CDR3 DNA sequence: TGTGCCAGCAGCTTAGGAATCAGCTCTGGAAACACCATATATTTT. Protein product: CASSLGISSGNTIYF.

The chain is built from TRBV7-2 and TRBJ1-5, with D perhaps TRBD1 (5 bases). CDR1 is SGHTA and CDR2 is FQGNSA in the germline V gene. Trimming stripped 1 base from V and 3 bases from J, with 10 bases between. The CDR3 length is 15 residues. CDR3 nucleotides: TGTGCCAGCAGCTTAGTTTCAGGGCCCAATCAGCCCCAGCATTTT. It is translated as CASSLVSGPNQPQHF.

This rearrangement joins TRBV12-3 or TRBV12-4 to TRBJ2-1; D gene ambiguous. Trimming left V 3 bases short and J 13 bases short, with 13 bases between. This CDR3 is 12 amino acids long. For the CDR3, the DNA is TGTGCCAGCAGTTTCGTCGTCTGGGCACAGTTCTTC. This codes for CASSFVVWAQFF.

CDR3 sequence reads: CAWSAQGRFYGYTF. The CDR3 DNA reads as TGTGCCTGGAGTGCCCAGGGCCGATTCTATGGCTACACCTTC. The chain carries TRBV30 and TRBJ1-2, with D perhaps TRBD1 (5 bases). Between the trimmed V and J ends, which lost 1 base and 4 bases, there was a span of 13 bases. Looked up from germline, CDR1 is GTSNPN and CDR2 is SVGIG (reference sequence). The CDR3 consists of 14 residues.

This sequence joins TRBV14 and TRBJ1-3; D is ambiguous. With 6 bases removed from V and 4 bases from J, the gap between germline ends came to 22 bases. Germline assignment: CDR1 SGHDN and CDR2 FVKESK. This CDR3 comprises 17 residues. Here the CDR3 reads CASSQTAQTSPGNTIYF. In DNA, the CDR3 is TGTGCCAGCAGTCAAACAGCCCAAACGAGTCCGGGAAACACCATATATTTT.

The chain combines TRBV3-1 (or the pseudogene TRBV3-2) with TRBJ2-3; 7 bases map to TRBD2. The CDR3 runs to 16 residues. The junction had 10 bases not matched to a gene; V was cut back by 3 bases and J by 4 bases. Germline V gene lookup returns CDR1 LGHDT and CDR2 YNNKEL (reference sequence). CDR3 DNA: TGTGCCAGCAGCCAGCGGATTAAAACTAGCGCAGATACGCAGTATTTT. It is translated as CASSQRIKTSADTQYF.

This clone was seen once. Here the CDR3 reads CASSLLGQGYYGYTF. CDR3 nucleotides: TGTGCCAGCAGTTTATTGGGACAGGGGTACTATGGCTACACCTTC. The chain links TRBV27 to TRBJ1-2; TRBD1 agrees at 10 bases. V trimming: 1 base; J trimming: 3 bases; junction bases outside the gene matches: 2. CDR3 length: 15 residues. Germline V gene data show CDR1 as MNHEY and CDR2 as SMNVEV (reference sequence).

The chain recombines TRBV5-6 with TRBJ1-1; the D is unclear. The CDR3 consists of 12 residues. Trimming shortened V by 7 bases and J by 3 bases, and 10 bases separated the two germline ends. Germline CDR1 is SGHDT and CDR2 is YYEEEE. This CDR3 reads CASRSLDTEAFF. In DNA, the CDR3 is TGTGCCAGCCGCTCGTTGGACACTGAAGCTTTCTTT.

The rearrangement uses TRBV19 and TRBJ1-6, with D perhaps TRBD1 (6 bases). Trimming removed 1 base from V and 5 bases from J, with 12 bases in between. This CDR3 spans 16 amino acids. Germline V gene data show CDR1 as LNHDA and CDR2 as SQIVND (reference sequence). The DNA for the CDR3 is TGTGCCAGTAGTATAGTCTACAGGGACAATAATTCACCCCTCCACTTT. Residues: CASSIVYRDNNSPLHF. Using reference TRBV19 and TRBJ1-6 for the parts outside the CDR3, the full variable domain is DGGITQSPKYLFRKEGQNVTLSCEQNLNHDAMYWYRQDPGQGLRLIYYSQIVNDFQKGDIAEGYSVSREKKESFPLTVTSAQKNPTAFYLCASSIVYRDNNSPLHFGNGTRLTVT.

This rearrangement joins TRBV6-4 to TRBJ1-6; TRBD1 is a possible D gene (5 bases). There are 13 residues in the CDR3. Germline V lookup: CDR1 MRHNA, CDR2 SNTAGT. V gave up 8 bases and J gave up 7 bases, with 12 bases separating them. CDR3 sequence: CASGTAGNSPLHF. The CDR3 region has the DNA TGTGCCAGCGGGACGGCCGGGAATTCACCCCTCCACTTT.

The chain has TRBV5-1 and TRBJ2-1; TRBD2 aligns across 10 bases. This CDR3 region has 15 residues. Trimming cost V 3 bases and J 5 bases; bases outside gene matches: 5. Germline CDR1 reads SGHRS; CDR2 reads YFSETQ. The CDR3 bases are TGCGCCAGCAGCTCGAGCGGGGGGGCCCACAATGAGCAGTTCTTC. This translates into CASSSSGGAHNEQFF.

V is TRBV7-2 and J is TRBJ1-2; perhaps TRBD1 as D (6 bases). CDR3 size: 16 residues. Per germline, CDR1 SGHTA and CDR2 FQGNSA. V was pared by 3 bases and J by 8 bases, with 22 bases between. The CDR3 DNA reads TGTGCCAGCAGCTTGCAACCCTACGCAGGGGTAGACGGCTACACCTTC. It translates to CASSLQPYAGVDGYTF.

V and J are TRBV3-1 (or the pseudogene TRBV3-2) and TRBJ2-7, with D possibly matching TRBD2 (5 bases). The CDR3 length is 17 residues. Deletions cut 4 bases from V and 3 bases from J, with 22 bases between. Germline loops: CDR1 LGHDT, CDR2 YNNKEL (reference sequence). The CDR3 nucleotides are TGTGCCAGCAGCCCGAATACCGAAGCTAGCTCCGGCTACGAGCAGTACTTC. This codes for CASSPNTEASSGYEQYF.

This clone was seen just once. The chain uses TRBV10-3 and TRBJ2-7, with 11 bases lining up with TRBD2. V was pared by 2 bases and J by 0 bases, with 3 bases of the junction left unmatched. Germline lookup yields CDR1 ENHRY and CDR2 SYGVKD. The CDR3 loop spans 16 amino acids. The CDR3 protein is CAISEPLAGVSYEQYF. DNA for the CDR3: TGTGCCATCAGTGAGCCACTAGCGGGGGTCTCCTACGAGCAGTACTTC.

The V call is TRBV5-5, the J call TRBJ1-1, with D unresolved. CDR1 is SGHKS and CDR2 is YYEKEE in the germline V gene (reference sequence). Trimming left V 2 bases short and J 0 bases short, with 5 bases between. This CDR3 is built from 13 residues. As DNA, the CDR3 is TGTGCCAGCAGCTTTCTGATGAACACTGAAGCTTTCTTT. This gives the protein CASSFLMNTEAFF.

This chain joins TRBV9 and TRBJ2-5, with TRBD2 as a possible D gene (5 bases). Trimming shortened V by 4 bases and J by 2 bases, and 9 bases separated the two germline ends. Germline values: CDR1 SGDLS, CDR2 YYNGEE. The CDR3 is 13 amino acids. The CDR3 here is CASSSGLQETQYF. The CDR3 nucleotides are TGTGCCAGCAGCTCCGGACTGCAAGAGACCCAGTACTTC. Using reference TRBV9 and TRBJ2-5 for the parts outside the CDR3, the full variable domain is DSGVTQTPKHLITATGQRVTLRCSPRSGDLSVYWYQQSLDQGLQFLIQYYNGEERAKGNILERFSAQQFPDLHSELNLSSLELGDSALYFCASSSGLQETQYFGPGTRLLVL.

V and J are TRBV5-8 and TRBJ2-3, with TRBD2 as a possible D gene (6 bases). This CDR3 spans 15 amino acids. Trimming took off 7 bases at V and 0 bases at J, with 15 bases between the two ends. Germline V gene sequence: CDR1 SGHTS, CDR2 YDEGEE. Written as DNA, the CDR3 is TGTGCCAGCTCCTTCCGGGGGTTTAGCACAGATACGCAGTATTTT. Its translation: CASSFRGFSTDTQYF.

For the CDR3, the DNA is TGCGCCAGCAGTACCGGGACATCGAACACTGAAGCTTTCTTT. This encodes CASSTGTSNTEAFF. This chain joins TRBV5-1 and TRBJ1-1, with D perhaps matching TRBD1 (6 bases). Germline V gives CDR1 SGHRS, CDR2 YFSETQ. With 5 bases removed from V and 1 base from J, the gap between germline ends came to 12 bases. The CDR3 covers 14 residues. The full variable domain, with the rest looked up from reference TRBV5-1 and TRBJ1-1, is KAGVTQTPRYLIKTRGQQVTLSCSPISGHRSVSWYQQTPGQGLQFLFEYFSETQRNKGNFPGRFSGRQFSNSRSEMNVSTLELGDSALYLCASSTGTSNTEAFFGQGTRLTVV.

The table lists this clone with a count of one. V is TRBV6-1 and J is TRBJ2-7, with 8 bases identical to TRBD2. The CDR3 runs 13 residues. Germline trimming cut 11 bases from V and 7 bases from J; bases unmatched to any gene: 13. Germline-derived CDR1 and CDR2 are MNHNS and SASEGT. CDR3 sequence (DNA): TGTGCCTCCTCCTCGGGGGGGGTAAGGGAGCAGTACGTC. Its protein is CASSSGGVREQYV.

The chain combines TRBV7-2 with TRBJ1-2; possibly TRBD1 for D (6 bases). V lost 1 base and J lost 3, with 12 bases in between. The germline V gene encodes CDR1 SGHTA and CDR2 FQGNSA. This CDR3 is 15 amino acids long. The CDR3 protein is CASSLVPGAYYGYTF. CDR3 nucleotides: TGTGCCAGCAGCTTAGTGCCAGGGGCCTACTATGGCTACACCTTC.

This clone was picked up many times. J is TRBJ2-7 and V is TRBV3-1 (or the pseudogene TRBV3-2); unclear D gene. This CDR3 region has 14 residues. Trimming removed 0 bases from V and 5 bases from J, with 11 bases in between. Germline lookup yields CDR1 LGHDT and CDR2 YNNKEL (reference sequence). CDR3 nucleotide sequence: TGTGCCAGCAGCCAAGACCCGAACTTTAACGAGCAGTACGTC. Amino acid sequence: CASSQDPNFNEQYV.

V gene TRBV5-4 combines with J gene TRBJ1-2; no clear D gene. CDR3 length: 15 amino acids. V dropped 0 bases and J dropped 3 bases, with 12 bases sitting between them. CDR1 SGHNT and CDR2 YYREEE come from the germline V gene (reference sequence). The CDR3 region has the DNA TGTGCCAGCAGCTTGGCAAACAGCCCCGACTATGGCTACACCTTC. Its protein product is CASSLANSPDYGYTF.